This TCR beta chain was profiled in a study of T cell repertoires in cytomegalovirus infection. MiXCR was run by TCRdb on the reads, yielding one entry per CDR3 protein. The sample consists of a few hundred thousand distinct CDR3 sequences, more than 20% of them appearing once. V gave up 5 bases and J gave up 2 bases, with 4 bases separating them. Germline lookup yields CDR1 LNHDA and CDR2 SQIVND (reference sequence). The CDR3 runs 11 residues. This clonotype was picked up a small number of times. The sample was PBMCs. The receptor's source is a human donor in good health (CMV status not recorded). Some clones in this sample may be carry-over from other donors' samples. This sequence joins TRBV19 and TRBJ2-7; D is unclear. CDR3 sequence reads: CASSYPYEQYV. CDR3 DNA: TGTGCCAGTAGTTACCCCTACGAGCAGTACGTC.